The present entry profiles one T cell receptor (beta chain) with its context. Its target is unknown. CDR1 and CDR2 from the germline V gene are MNHNS and SASEGT. V shed 5 bases, J shed 3 bases, and the junction held 5 bases outside the gene matches. There are 15 residues in the CDR3. This specimen belongs to a study of cytomegalovirus exposure and HLA in healthy donors. TCRdb's table, derived via immunoSEQ multiplex PCR, lists solely in-frame clones and lacks some. There are over 150,000 clones in the sample; 89% occur only once, and about a tenth lies in the top ten. Study findings and constraints: In vitro confirmation showed a few CMV-associated chains to be CMV antigen specific. Some public TCRs appeared in many individuals, while most sequences were rare. That first-cohort TCR clusters tended to co-occur in the approximately 110 validation repertoires was found in a later analysis.

The specimen was PBMCs. The genes are TRBV6-1 and TRBJ2-3; TRBD2 matches at 10 bases. This clonotype originated in a woman under 30 in good health and CMV-seropositive. CDR3 nucleotide sequence: TGTGCCAGCAGTCGGGTAGCGGGAGGAACAGATACGCAGTATTTT. It codes for CASSRVAGGTDTQYF.